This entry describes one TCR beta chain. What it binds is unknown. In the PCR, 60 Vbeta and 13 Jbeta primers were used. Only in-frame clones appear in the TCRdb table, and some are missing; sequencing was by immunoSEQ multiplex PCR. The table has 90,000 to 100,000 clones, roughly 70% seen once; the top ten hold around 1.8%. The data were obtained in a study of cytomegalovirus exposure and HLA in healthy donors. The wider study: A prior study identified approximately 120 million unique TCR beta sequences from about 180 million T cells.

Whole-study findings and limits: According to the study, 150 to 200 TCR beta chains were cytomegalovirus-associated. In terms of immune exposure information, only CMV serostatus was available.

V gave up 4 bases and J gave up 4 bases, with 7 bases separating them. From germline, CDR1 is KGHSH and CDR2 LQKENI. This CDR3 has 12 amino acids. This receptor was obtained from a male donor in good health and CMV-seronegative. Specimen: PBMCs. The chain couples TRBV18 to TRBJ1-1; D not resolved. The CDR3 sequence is CASSLEATEAFF. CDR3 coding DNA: TGTGCCAGCTCACTGGAGGCCACTGAAGCTTTCTTT. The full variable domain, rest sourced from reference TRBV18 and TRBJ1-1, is NAGVMQNPRHLVRRRGQEARLRCSPMKGHSHVYWYRQLPEEGLKFMVYLQKENIIDESGMPKERFSAEFPKEGPSILRIQQVVRGDSAAYFCASSLEATEAFFGQGTRLTVV.